These 30 T cell receptor beta chains share one sample of origin, sequenced in a study of Ad26.COV2.S vaccination and SARS-CoV-2 variants (dated by TCRdb to the early 2020s). In light of the paper, this sample's treatment or condition label describes: 19 received Ad26.COV2.S at low or high dose, single or two shots; several received placebo; per-sample allocation not given. Repertoires of vaccine and placebo recipients were sequenced from samples collected on day 63 after the first injection. The library was obtained by the immunoSEQ multiplex PCR assay. TCRdb mirrors the immuneACCESS table, restricted to in-frame sequences. Some clones are absent from its copies; in checked studies, under half trace to an unresolved V gene, and the reason for the others is unknown. In all, the sample holds about 420,000 clones, and 88% of those were seen once. The ten biggest clones cover about 3.6% of the sample.

The starting material was peripheral blood, obtained in a trial of Ad26.COV2.S vaccine versus placebo. The receptors come from a person aged 18-60 years who received the Ad26.COV2.S COVID-19 vaccine or a placebo.

This chain connects TRBV5-6 to TRBJ2-7; 9 nucleotides align to TRBD1. There are 17 residues in the CDR3. V lost 2 bases and J lost 4; bases outside the gene matches: 13. Germline V gene lookup returns CDR1 SGHDT and CDR2 YYEEEE. This CDR3 reads CASSFRRDRVLPYEQYF. In nucleotides, the CDR3 is TGTGCCAGCAGCTTTCGCCGGGACAGGGTTCTCCCTTACGAGCAGTACTTC.

The V call is TRBV6-5, the J call TRBJ1-1; D call uncertain. The CDR3 has 13 amino acids. V was shortened by 10 bases and J by 1 base, with 13 bases between the two germline ends. Germline values: CDR1 MNHEY, CDR2 SVGAGI. CDR3 bases: TGTGCCACCTCGCCCCTCAGGAACACTGAAGCTTTCTTT. Protein product: CATSPLRNTEAFF.

The V and J genes are TRBV28 and TRBJ1-2, with TRBD1 identical over 7 bases. V lost 10 bases and J lost 1; bases outside the gene matches: 6. CDR3 length: 13 amino acids. Germline V lookup: CDR1 MDHEN, CDR2 SYDVKM. The CDR3 sequence is CATITGDNYGYTF. CDR3 nucleotides: TGTGCCACCATAACAGGGGATAACTATGGCTACACCTTC.

The V gene is TRBV15, the J gene TRBJ1-1; D not resolved. Germline V gene lookup returns CDR1 LNHNV and CDR2 YYDKDF (reference sequence). The germline V and J ends were trimmed by 6 bases and 6 bases, with 14 bases remaining between them. This CDR3 is 13 amino acids long. CDR3 in DNA: TGTGCCACCAGAGACCGTCGTAGCGCTGAAGCTTTCTTT. It translates to CATRDRRSAEAFF. Using reference TRBV15 and TRBJ1-1 for the parts outside the CDR3, the full variable domain is DAMVIQNPRYQVTQFGKPVTLSCSQTLNHNVMYWYQQKSSQAPKLLFHYYDKDFNNEADTPDNFQSRRPNTSFCFLDIRSPGLGDTAMYLCATRDRRSAEAFFGQGTRLTVV.

The J gene is TRBJ2-7, the V gene TRBV28; D is possibly TRBD1 (5 bases). The germline V and J ends were trimmed by 6 bases and 5 bases, with 14 bases remaining between them. This CDR3 comprises 13 residues. Germline V CDR1 and CDR2: MDHEN, SYDVKM. The CDR3 spells CASRRQGRDEQYF. Here the CDR3 DNA reads TGTGCCAGCAGGCGTCAGGGTCGCGACGAGCAGTACTTC.

This sequence joins TRBV19 and TRBJ1-2; D ambiguous. The CDR3 covers 19 residues. V lost 5 bases to trimming and J lost 1 base, with 26 bases between them. Germline V lookup: CDR1 LNHDA, CDR2 SQIVND (reference sequence). The CDR3 loop reads CASSSRIVVAGPINYGYTF. The CDR3 coding sequence is TGTGCCAGTAGTTCGCGGATTGTTGTGGCAGGCCCGATTAACTATGGCTACACCTTC.

This clone appeared once. This sequence joins TRBV10-3 and TRBJ2-7; 7 bases line up with TRBD1. This CDR3 is built from 11 residues. CDR1 is ENHRY, CDR2 SYGVKD, per germline. Germline trimming cut 7 bases from V and 5 bases from J; bases unmatched to any gene: 2. The CDR3 bases are TGTGCCATCACGACAGGGCACGAGCAGTACTTC. Its translation is CAITTGHEQYF.

Comment on this clone: The sample holds other DNA sequences that translate to the same CDR3. The chain has TRBV5-1 and TRBJ1-4; 10 bases align to TRBD1. The CDR3 has 14 amino acids. J lost 5 bases, V lost 3 bases, and 1 base had no gene match. Germline CDR1 SGHRS, CDR2 YFSETQ. CDR3 coding DNA: TGCGCCAGCAGCTCGGGACAGGGGAATGAAAAACTGTTTTTT. Translated, it gives CASSSGQGNEKLFF.

With respect to this clone: Other DNA sequences within the sample encode an identical CDR3. The V call is TRBV11-3, the J call TRBJ2-5; no clear D. Per germline, CDR1 SGHNT and CDR2 YENEEA. V was cut by 1 base and J by 2 bases, with 5 bases left in between. The CDR3 runs 13 residues. The CDR3 sequence: CASSLGPQETQYF. DNA of the CDR3: TGTGCCAGCAGCTTAGGCCCACAAGAGACCCAGTACTTC.

CDR3 sequence reads: CASSLVVGTNQPQHF. The CDR3 DNA follows: TGTGCCAGCAGCTTGGTAGTTGGAACGAATCAGCCCCAGCATTTT. The J gene is TRBJ1-5, the V gene TRBV5-8; D ambiguous. The V end was cut by 0 bases, the J end by 4 bases, with 11 bases between. Germline V gene data show CDR1 as SGHTS and CDR2 as YDEGEE. The CDR3 covers 15 residues.

This chain joins TRBV15 and TRBJ2-3; 9 bases align to TRBD1. CDR1 and CDR2 (germline): LNHNV, YYDKDF (reference sequence). V gave up 0 bases and J gave up 3 bases; unmatched junction bases: 13. CDR3 length: 19 residues. The CDR3 DNA follows: TGTGCCACCAGCAGAGATCAGAGCCCCGGGACAGGGATTACAGATACGCAGTATTTT. It translates to CATSRDQSPGTGITDTQYF.

The V gene is TRBV28, the J gene TRBJ2-7, with a weak D call TRBD2 (5 bases). Between the trimmed V and J ends, which lost 3 bases and 9 bases, there was a span of 21 bases. The CDR3 is made up of 15 amino acids. The germline gives CDR1 MDHEN, CDR2 SYDVKM. The CDR3 coding sequence is TGTGCCAGCAGTTTTAGCCTGTCCGGTACGAGCGGGCAGTACTTC. This translates into CASSFSLSGTSGQYF.

In this sample, this clone turned up a few times. V usage is TRBV18 and J usage is TRBJ1-5, with D uncertain. Germline V gene lookup returns CDR1 KGHSH and CDR2 LQKENI. The CDR3 loop spans 14 amino acids. Trimming stripped 2 bases from V and 6 bases from J, with 11 bases between. The CDR3 region is CASSPGTRTQPQHF. CDR3 nucleotides: TGTGCCAGCTCACCAGGAACGCGTACTCAGCCCCAGCATTTT.

This chain links TRBV12-5 with TRBJ1-3, with 9 bases matching TRBD1. The CDR3 covers 17 residues. V trimming: 2 bases; J trimming: 1 base; junction bases outside the gene matches: 6. CDR1 and CDR2 (germline): LGHNT, FRNRAP. The DNA for the CDR3 is TGTGCTAGTGGTTTGTCCTCCGGGACAGGGTCTGGAAACACCATATATTTT. Translating it yields CASGLSSGTGSGNTIYF.

This chain joins TRBV9 and TRBJ2-3, with 8 bases identical to TRBD1. V lost 3 bases, J lost 6 bases, and 3 bases stayed unmatched. This CDR3 is built from 13 residues. CDR1 is SGDLS, CDR2 YYNGEE, per germline. CDR3 nucleotide sequence: TGTGCCAGCAGCGGACAGGGGAGGGATACGCAGTATTTT. Its protein product is CASSGQGRDTQYF.

This clone was counted a single time. The genes are TRBV5-6 and TRBJ1-1; D is ambiguous. Germline loops: CDR1 SGHDT, CDR2 YYEEEE. This CDR3 is built from 14 residues. V lost 4 bases and J lost 0, with 10 bases in between. CDR3 nucleotide sequence: TGTGCCAGCAGCGCGAGAGTCATGAACACTGAAGCTTTCTTT. It yields the protein CASSARVMNTEAFF. The whole variable domain, remainder taken from reference TRBV5-6 and TRBJ1-1, is DAGVTQSPTHLIKTRGQQVTLRCSPKSGHDTVSWYQQALGQGPQFIFQYYEEEERQRGNFPDRFSGHQFPNYSSELNVNALLLGDSALYLCASSARVMNTEAFFGQGTRLTVV.

The chain combines TRBV7-2 with TRBJ1-2; TRBD1 is a possible D gene (5 bases). The CDR3 consists of 17 residues. Germline V gives CDR1 SGHTA, CDR2 FQGNSA. Trimming removed 2 bases from V and 8 bases from J, with 24 bases in between. The CDR3 nucleotides read TGTGCCAGCAGCTTATCAGGTTCCGGGACCGCGTTAAAGGGCTACACCTTC. This codes for CASSLSGSGTALKGYTF.

The chain couples TRBV24-1 to TRBJ1-2, with D unclear. Trimming stripped 4 bases from V and 8 bases from J, with 10 bases between. CDR1 is KGHDR, CDR2 SFDVKD, per germline. The CDR3 spans 12 residues. The CDR3 here is CATSEGPSGYTF. The DNA of the CDR3 is TGTGCCACCAGTGAAGGTCCCTCCGGCTACACCTTC.

CDR3 protein: CASSLGGGVDTQYF. CDR3 DNA: TGCGCCAGCAGCTTGGGAGGGGGAGTAGATACGCAGTATTTT. The V gene is TRBV5-1, the J gene TRBJ2-3, with D possibly TRBD1 on 6 matching bases. The CDR3 spans 14 residues. Trimming cost V 0 bases and J 5 bases, with 10 bases left between them. Germline assignment: CDR1 SGHRS and CDR2 YFSETQ.

The V and J genes are TRBV27 and TRBJ1-1, with TRBD1 matching over 12 bases. The V segment lost 11 bases and the J segment 1 base; nucleotides outside the gene matches: 11. Germline values: CDR1 MNHEY, CDR2 SMNVEV (reference sequence). The CDR3 totals 16 residues. This chain's CDR3 is CAGSRDRGLGNTEAFF. CDR3 nucleotide sequence: TGTGCCGGATCTAGGGACAGGGGGCTGGGGAACACTGAAGCTTTCTTT.

The chain combines TRBV30 with TRBJ1-3, with 7 bases matching TRBD1. Per germline, CDR1 GTSNPN and CDR2 SVGIG (reference sequence). The CDR3 has 19 amino acids. The trim removed 2 bases at V and 0 bases at J, leaving 16 bases unmatched. The CDR3 is CAWSLLWTGQAFSGNTIYF. Here the CDR3 DNA reads TGTGCCTGGAGTCTCCTCTGGACAGGTCAGGCGTTCTCTGGAAACACCATATATTTT.

The chain links TRBV11-2 to TRBJ2-2; 7 bases fit TRBD1. CDR3 length: 16 amino acids. Per germline, CDR1 SGHAT and CDR2 FQNNGV. Unmatched junction bases numbered 10, after V lost 5 bases and J lost 4 bases. The CDR3 region has the DNA TGTGCCAGCAGCCCAACAGGGGAGCCTAGCACCGGGGAGCTGTTTTTT. Translation gives CASSPTGEPSTGELFF.

The chain is built from TRBV28 and TRBJ1-2; 9 nucleotides agree with TRBD1. The CDR3 has 13 amino acids. V shed 3 bases, J shed 8 bases, and the junction held 4 bases outside the gene matches. Germline CDR1 and CDR2: MDHEN and SYDVKM. CDR3 nucleotide sequence: TGTGCCAGCAGTTTGGGACAGGGTCGAGGCTACACCTTC. This codes for CASSLGQGRGYTF.

The chain has TRBV11-2 and TRBJ2-7; TRBD2 agrees at 12 bases. Germline CDR1 is SGHAT and CDR2 is FQNNGV. V lost 4 bases to trimming and J lost 0 bases; unmatched junction nucleotides: 7. The CDR3 length is 17 residues. The CDR3: CASSYGTSGYSSYEQYF. The CDR3 nucleotides read TGTGCCAGCAGCTACGGGACTAGCGGGTATAGCTCCTACGAGCAGTACTTC.

CDR3 residues: CASSGPGQGGDQPQHF. The CDR3 bases are TGTGCCAGCAGCGGTCCGGGACAGGGGGGGGATCAGCCCCAGCATTTT. V usage is TRBV3-1 (or the pseudogene TRBV3-2) and J usage is TRBJ1-5; the match to TRBD1 covers 11 bases. V trimming: 5 bases; J trimming: 5 bases; junction bases outside the gene matches: 8. This CDR3 contains 16 residues. CDR1 LGHDT and CDR2 YNNKEL come from the germline V gene (reference sequence).

The chain links TRBV5-4 to TRBJ2-3, with D perhaps matching TRBD1 or TRBD2 (5 bases each). This CDR3 spans 19 amino acids. V lost 1 base and J 2 bases, leaving 23 bases between the germline ends. Germline lookup yields CDR1 SGHNT and CDR2 YYREEE (reference sequence). The CDR3 loop reads CASSLRIVTGWGYTDTQYF. The CDR3 nucleotides are TGTGCCAGCAGCTTGAGGATTGTTACGGGTTGGGGGTACACAGATACGCAGTATTTT.

V and J are TRBV6-5 and TRBJ1-6; 12 positions agree with TRBD1. The V gene end was trimmed by 5 bases and the J gene end by 10 bases; junction bases not matched to a gene: 6. From germline, CDR1 is MNHEY and CDR2 SVGAGI. The CDR3 has 15 amino acids. The CDR3 reads CASSRDRGQGSPLHF. CDR3 nucleotides: TGTGCCAGCAGTCGGGACAGGGGGCAGGGCTCACCCCTCCACTTT.

This clone was counted between two and nine times. The V and J genes are TRBV6-5 and TRBJ2-2; D remains unclear. The CDR3 length is 14 residues. In germline, CDR1 is MNHEY, CDR2 SVGAGI. V shed 6 bases and J shed 3 bases, with 11 bases lying between them. The CDR3 region has the DNA TGTGCCAGCAGCTTCCGGTTGGACACCGGGGAGCTGTTTTTT. It yields the protein CASSFRLDTGELFF.

V and J are TRBV4-1 and TRBJ2-1; TRBD1 might be the D (7 bases). The CDR3 contains 15 residues. Germline-derived CDR1 and CDR2 are MGHRA and YSYEKL. V was trimmed by 2 bases and J by 5 bases, leaving 13 bases between them. CDR3: CASSQLRDRDNEQFF. CDR3 nucleotide sequence: TGCGCCAGCAGCCAATTGCGGGACAGAGACAATGAGCAGTTCTTC.

This clone appeared a single time. V gene TRBV5-5 combines with J gene TRBJ2-2; D tentatively reads TRBD1 or TRBD2 (5 bases each). CDR1 and CDR2 from the germline V gene are SGHKS and YYEKEE (reference sequence). Trimming took 4 bases from V and 7 from J, leaving 23 bases between them. The CDR3 length is 17 residues. DNA for the CDR3: TGTGCCAGCAGCCTGACAATAGTGAGGGGATATGTCGGGGAGCTGTTTTTT. This encodes CASSLTIVRGYVGELFF.